The sequence of this TCR beta chain was determined in a study of vaccination effects on CD4 cells after COVID-19 (dated by TCRdb to between 2022 and 2023). Looking at the study overall: Each participant got two doses of an mRNA SARS-CoV-2 vaccine, either BNT162b2 or mRNA-1273. Pre-vaccine samples were drawn from a couple of convalescent patients 16 days and one week before the first dose, at 142 and 148 days after COVID-19 diagnosis. SARS-CoV-2 spike-specific CD4+ TCR repertoires were compared before and after mRNA vaccination in COVID-19 convalescent patients and in infection-naive vaccine recipients. The full study included some 10 COVID-19 convalescent patients and a few SARS-CoV-2-naive healthy vaccine recipients. In the study, cultures from other donors were sequenced using the Oncomine TCR Beta short-read assay on an Illumina iSeq 100.

Comments on this clone: It has no known antigen specificity. No qualities accompany the bases; no much larger clone lies one base away.

The CDR3 sequence holds 13 residues, the cysteine and phenylalanine included. Only CDR3 DNA remains: 39 bases, in frame from the first base. The germline V gene (reference sequence) yields MNHEY for CDR1 and SMNVEV for CDR2. Trimming at the junction amounts to 4 bases on V and 5 bases on J, and the germline ends lie 11 bases apart. Results and caveats for the whole study, not just this receptor: Among convalescent patients, the spike-reactive repertoire after vaccination was made up mainly of new vaccine-induced clones that were largely distinct from the clones induced by infection. Both infection-induced and vaccine-induced clones contracted markedly at late post-vaccination timepoints, which is consistent with waning T cell responses. The study was limited by a small number of convalescent patients and lacked early post-infection timepoints.

Libraries were made using the immunoSEQ multiplex PCR assay. DNA from the cultured and isolated CD4+ T cells underwent TCR beta CDR3 sequencing. The original methods were these. Non-productive TCR sequences were discarded, and reads were trimmed to the CDR3 region, with only CDR3s of 7 or more amino acids retained. Antigen-specific clonotypes were identified with the MANAFEST web app by comparing expansion in peptide wells against reference cultures. To count as positive, a clone had to show expansion at FDR<0.05 compared with the reference and with all other wells, an odds ratio above 5, and a frequency above 0.1% in two replicate wells. Clonotypes significantly expanded in SARS-CoV-2 spike wells and in at least one common cold coronavirus spike condition were defined as cross-reactive. CDR3 similarity was assessed by Levenshtein distance with the stringdist R package, and unrooted trees were built with ape in R 3.6.1. As stored in TCRdb, this immuneACCESS dataset retains in-frame rearrangements with V and J assigned. A fraction of the clones does not appear; measured against another copy, unresolved V genes explain less than half of the discrepancy, and the remainder lacks a known reason. For V, J and clone size, that table is used; D and trimming come from the DNA. The sample table lists more than 45,000 clones, around 82% of them with a count of one. The leading ten clones occupy about 5% of the sample.

In the ViraFEST assay, PBMC were stimulated with viral peptide pools, and TCR sequencing was then used to find antigen-specific CD4+ T cell clonotypes based on their expansion. After less than eleven days of culture, CD4+ T cells were isolated with the EasySep CD4+ T cell isolation kit. Convalescent patients had PCR-confirmed SARS-CoV-2 infection between March and December 2020, before Alpha, Beta and Delta variants emerged in the United States. Each well held two million PBMC cultured in IMDM containing roughly 4.9% human AB serum, 9.5 to 10 IU/ml IL-2 and gentamicin, along with 10 ug/ml peptides. A peptide pool from HIV-1 Nef was used as the negative control culture condition. On days 3 and 7, half of the culture medium was replaced with fresh IL-2-containing medium. Each peptide stimulation condition was cultured in triplicate wells unless otherwise noted. PBMC were separated from whole blood using Ficoll-Paque Plus gradient centrifugation and were then either cryopreserved at -140C or used fresh. The QIAamp micro DNA kit was used to extract genomic DNA from the cultured CD4+ T cells.

The rearranged chain carries TRBV27 and TRBJ1-1; TRBD1 could be the D gene, as 5 bases match. The sample was CD4+ T cells from PBMCs cultured with HIV peptides, taken before COVID-19 vaccination. The cell subset or site label corresponds to: HIV-1 Nef peptide pool negative control/reference culture. This clonotype was obtained from a human donor who had a prior SARS-CoV-2 infection. CDR3 sequence: CASSSNRGTEAFF. The nucleotide sequence is given as TGTGCCAGCAGTTCAAACCGGGGGACTGAAGCTTTCTTT.